A selection of T cell receptor beta chains follows, all from one sample in a study of Ad26.COV2.S vaccination and SARS-CoV-2 variants. Measured with immunoSEQ multiplex PCR; TCRdb has only the in-frame clones, and not every one. The sample lists more than 350,000 clones; roughly 90% were seen once. The input for sequencing was peripheral blood, taken in a trial of Ad26.COV2.S vaccine versus placebo. Source of these receptors: a person between 18 and 65 years old who received the Ad26.COV2.S COVID-19 vaccine or a placebo. The CDR3 runs from the conserved cysteine through the conserved F or W. A D gene is named only where the DNA matches it firmly. Where a row states a size, it is once, few, many or the class of an expanded clone; other rows omit it.

cdr3_length: 16
clone_size: -
d_call: TRBD1
j_call: TRBJ1-1
v_call: TRBV7-8
cdr3_aa: CASSSWDRLLNTEAFF
cdr3_nt: TGTGCCAGCAGCTCCTGGGACAGGCTATTGAACACTGAAGCTTTCTTT

cdr3_length: 14
clone_size: -
d_call: TRBD1
j_call: TRBJ1-2
v_call: TRBV2
cdr3_aa: CASKPQGADYGYTF
cdr3_nt: TGTGCCAGCAAACCACAGGGGGCGGACTATGGCTACACCTTC

cdr3_length: 14
clone_size: -
d_call: -
j_call: TRBJ2-7
v_call: TRBV3-1/TRBV3-2
cdr3_aa: CASSQETGTYEQYF
cdr3_nt: TGTGCCAGCAGCCAAGAAACAGGTACCTACGAGCAGTACTTC

cdr3_length: 14
clone_size: -
d_call: -
j_call: TRBJ2-1
v_call: TRBV18
cdr3_aa: CASSRDPGYNEQFF
cdr3_nt: TGTGCCAGCTCACGGGACCCCGGCTACAATGAGCAGTTCTTC

cdr3_length: 15
clone_size: -
d_call: TRBD1
j_call: TRBJ1-4
v_call: TRBV6-6
cdr3_aa: CASSYAQGTDEKLFF
cdr3_nt: TGTGCCAGCAGTTACGCCCAGGGGACAGATGAAAAACTGTTTTTT

cdr3_length: 17
clone_size: -
d_call: TRBD2
j_call: TRBJ2-1
v_call: TRBV6-4
cdr3_aa: CASSEFFGTSGYNEQFF
cdr3_nt: TGTGCCAGCAGTGAGTTTTTCGGGACTAGCGGATACAATGAGCAGTTCTTC

cdr3_length: 15
clone_size: -
d_call: -
j_call: TRBJ2-3
v_call: TRBV5-4
cdr3_aa: CASSLDLYSPDTQYF
cdr3_nt: TGTGCCAGCAGCTTGGATCTCTACAGTCCAGATACGCAGTATTTT

cdr3_length: 15
clone_size: -
d_call: -
j_call: TRBJ2-4
v_call: TRBV7-9
cdr3_aa: CASSPGRTGEDIQYF
cdr3_nt: TGTGCCAGCAGCCCCGGCCGAACAGGGGAGGACATTCAGTACTTC

cdr3_length: 16
clone_size: -
d_call: -
j_call: TRBJ1-4
v_call: TRBV2
cdr3_aa: CASSDLNPGGTEKLFF
cdr3_nt: TGTGCCAGCAGTGACCTTAACCCGGGTGGTACTGAAAAACTGTTTTTT

cdr3_length: 19
clone_size: -
d_call: TRBD1
j_call: TRBJ2-3
v_call: TRBV28
cdr3_aa: CASSLRNTITGTVADTQYF
cdr3_nt: TGTGCCAGCAGTTTACGGAACACTATCACCGGGACAGTCGCTGATACGCAGTATTTT

cdr3_length: 13
clone_size: -
d_call: TRBD1
j_call: TRBJ2-4
v_call: TRBV7-9
cdr3_aa: CASSPGQGNIQYF
cdr3_nt: TGTGCCAGCAGCCCTGGACAGGGTAACATTCAGTACTTC

cdr3_length: 17
clone_size: once
d_call: -
j_call: TRBJ2-5
v_call: TRBV5-4
cdr3_aa: CASSLEGGSGTEETQYF
cdr3_nt: TGTGCCAGCAGCTTGGAGGGGGGTAGCGGAACTGAAGAGACCCAGTACTTC

cdr3_length: 15
clone_size: -
d_call: -
j_call: TRBJ2-6
v_call: TRBV3-1/TRBV3-2
cdr3_aa: CASSHPISGANVLTF
cdr3_nt: TGTGCCAGCAGCCACCCAATCTCTGGGGCCAACGTCCTGACTTTC

cdr3_length: 13
clone_size: -
d_call: -
j_call: TRBJ2-2
v_call: TRBV15
cdr3_aa: CATSREGYGELFF
cdr3_nt: TGTGCCACCAGCAGAGAGGGTTACGGGGAGCTGTTTTTT

cdr3_length: 14
clone_size: once
d_call: -
j_call: TRBJ2-1
v_call: TRBV5-4
cdr3_aa: CASSFGVRYNEQFF
cdr3_nt: TGTGCCAGCAGCTTTGGGGTCAGGTACAATGAGCAGTTCTTC

cdr3_length: 13
clone_size: -
d_call: -
j_call: TRBJ2-3
v_call: TRBV6-4
cdr3_aa: CASSDPFGDTQYF
cdr3_nt: TGTGCCAGCAGTGACCCCTTTGGAGATACGCAGTATTTT

cdr3_length: 15
clone_size: -
d_call: -
j_call: TRBJ1-5
v_call: TRBV6-5
cdr3_aa: CASSYGPGNNQPQHF
cdr3_nt: TGTGCCAGCAGTTACGGCCCAGGGAATAATCAGCCCCAGCATTTT

cdr3_length: 11
clone_size: -
d_call: -
j_call: TRBJ2-5
v_call: TRBV30
cdr3_aa: CAWRGGGTQYF
cdr3_nt: TGTGCCTGGAGAGGGGGGGGGACCCAGTACTTC

cdr3_length: 15
clone_size: -
d_call: -
j_call: TRBJ2-7
v_call: TRBV6-5
cdr3_aa: CASSPPGLRPYEQYF
cdr3_nt: TGTGCCAGCAGCCCCCCGGGACTTAGGCCCTACGAGCAGTACTTC

cdr3_length: 12
clone_size: -
d_call: -
j_call: TRBJ2-7
v_call: TRBV12-3/TRBV12-4
cdr3_aa: CASSFAAAGPYF
cdr3_nt: TGTGCCAGCAGTTTCGCGGCAGCGGGTCCGTACTTC

cdr3_length: 15
clone_size: -
d_call: -
j_call: TRBJ2-7
v_call: TRBV10-3
cdr3_aa: CAIRPLDGLRNEQYF
cdr3_nt: TGTGCCATCAGACCCTTGGACGGGCTCCGGAACGAGCAGTACTTC

cdr3_length: 15
clone_size: -
d_call: -
j_call: TRBJ1-4
v_call: TRBV5-4
cdr3_aa: CASSFAQGVNEKLFF
cdr3_nt: TGTGCCAGCAGCTTCGCGCAGGGCGTTAATGAAAAACTGTTTTTT

cdr3_length: 15
clone_size: -
d_call: TRBD1
j_call: TRBJ1-3
v_call: TRBV9
cdr3_aa: CASSVGQGAGNTIYF
cdr3_nt: TGTGCCAGCAGCGTAGGACAGGGGGCAGGAAACACCATATATTTT

cdr3_length: 17
clone_size: -
d_call: TRBD2
j_call: TRBJ2-7
v_call: TRBV4-2
cdr3_aa: CASSRMRIGLAGAEQYF
cdr3_nt: TGTGCCAGCAGCCGGATGCGAATTGGACTAGCGGGAGCCGAGCAGTACTTC

cdr3_length: 14
clone_size: -
d_call: -
j_call: TRBJ2-1
v_call: TRBV30
cdr3_aa: CAWSAVSSYNEQFF
cdr3_nt: TGTGCCTGGAGTGCGGTGAGCTCCTACAATGAGCAGTTCTTC

cdr3_length: 14
clone_size: once
d_call: -
j_call: TRBJ1-2
v_call: TRBV6-2/TRBV6-3
cdr3_aa: CASSYGEHGTGYTF
cdr3_nt: TGTGCCAGCAGTTACGGTGAGCACGGTACTGGCTACACCTTC

cdr3_length: 15
clone_size: few
d_call: TRBD1
j_call: TRBJ1-2
v_call: TRBV6-5
cdr3_aa: CASSYGRGFRYGYTF
cdr3_nt: TGTGCCAGCAGTTATGGCAGGGGGTTTAGGTATGGCTACACCTTC